The rows below give T cell receptor beta chains drawn from one sample of a study of CXCR3-negative and CXCR3-positive naive CD8 T cells. One entry per CDR3 protein, without DNA, is what TCRdb gives after re-calling the 5' RACE reads. The table lists 50,000 to 60,000 distinct CDR3 sequences. The sequenced material came from naive CXCR3+ CD8+ T cells from blood. The receptor source for this set is a human donor in good health. Some clones in this sample may be carry-over from other donors' samples. CDR3s include the opening cysteine and the closing phenylalanine or tryptophan. Each record gives: clone size, J gene, V gene, CDR3 protein. Clone sizes are given selectively: once, few, many, or a class where the clone is expanded.

clone_size: -
j_call: TRBJ2-5
v_call: TRBV19
cdr3_aa: CASSPRDDGSTTETQYF

clone_size: -
j_call: TRBJ2-4
v_call: TRBV4-3
cdr3_aa: CASSQAVAKNIQYF

clone_size: -
j_call: TRBJ1-3
v_call: TRBV7-2
cdr3_aa: CASTNRGSGNTIYF

clone_size: -
j_call: TRBJ1-5
v_call: TRBV12-5
cdr3_aa: CASGLGPINQPQHF

clone_size: -
j_call: TRBJ2-6
v_call: TRBV7-3
cdr3_aa: CASRWSGANVLTF

clone_size: -
j_call: TRBJ1-2
v_call: TRBV7-2
cdr3_aa: CASSSPWAPTGVYGYTF

clone_size: -
j_call: TRBJ2-7
v_call: TRBV5-5
cdr3_aa: CASSLSGRGGLEQYF

clone_size: -
j_call: TRBJ1-1
v_call: TRBV28
cdr3_aa: CASSLSGTGNTEAFF

clone_size: -
j_call: TRBJ2-7
v_call: TRBV7-9
cdr3_aa: CASSLLRDGYEQYF

clone_size: -
j_call: TRBJ1-1
v_call: TRBV9
cdr3_aa: CASSAHNANTEAFF

clone_size: -
j_call: TRBJ2-1
v_call: TRBV9
cdr3_aa: CASSVEGQGANYEQFF

clone_size: -
j_call: TRBJ2-3
v_call: TRBV20-1
cdr3_aa: CSAYPQTSTDTQYF

clone_size: -
j_call: TRBJ2-1
v_call: TRBV5-4
cdr3_aa: CASGDTWYNEQFF

clone_size: -
j_call: TRBJ2-1
v_call: TRBV12-3/TRBV12-4
cdr3_aa: CASSFRVEQFF

clone_size: -
j_call: TRBJ1-1
v_call: TRBV3-1
cdr3_aa: CASSQDFLIKAFF

clone_size: -
j_call: TRBJ2-7
v_call: TRBV11-3
cdr3_aa: CASSLGAAYEQYF

clone_size: -
j_call: TRBJ1-1
v_call: TRBV7-3
cdr3_aa: CASSLVDGPTEAFF

clone_size: -
j_call: TRBJ1-1
v_call: TRBV6-5
cdr3_aa: CASSYSGGRAVEAFF

clone_size: -
j_call: TRBJ2-1
v_call: TRBV11-2
cdr3_aa: CASSPSFRGGGAYNEQFF

clone_size: -
j_call: TRBJ2-3
v_call: TRBV6-6
cdr3_aa: CASIPWGRATDTQYF

clone_size: -
j_call: TRBJ2-7
v_call: TRBV29-1
cdr3_aa: CSVEVTGRLYEQYF

clone_size: -
j_call: TRBJ2-7
v_call: TRBV7-2
cdr3_aa: CASSSRLLAGVSYEQYF

clone_size: -
j_call: TRBJ2-7
v_call: TRBV11-3
cdr3_aa: CTSSSRAGGSYEQYF

clone_size: -
j_call: TRBJ2-2
v_call: TRBV28
cdr3_aa: CASSERKQGPGELFF

clone_size: -
j_call: TRBJ2-1
v_call: TRBV28
cdr3_aa: CASSNWGNEQFF

clone_size: -
j_call: TRBJ2-6
v_call: TRBV2
cdr3_aa: CASNRGGANVLTF

clone_size: -
j_call: TRBJ1-5
v_call: TRBV12-3/TRBV12-4
cdr3_aa: CASSLSQPQHF

clone_size: -
j_call: TRBJ2-3
v_call: TRBV28
cdr3_aa: CASSLVAGLDTQYF

clone_size: -
j_call: TRBJ1-1
v_call: TRBV5-6
cdr3_aa: CASSLGVRGTLNTEAFF

clone_size: medium-sized
j_call: TRBJ2-7
v_call: TRBV6-2/TRBV6-3
cdr3_aa: CASSYNMGNEQYF

clone_size: -
j_call: TRBJ2-7
v_call: TRBV12-3/TRBV12-4
cdr3_aa: CASSPWTSGTYEQYF

clone_size: -
j_call: TRBJ2-1
v_call: TRBV9
cdr3_aa: CASTRGGEGNEQFF

clone_size: -
j_call: TRBJ2-6
v_call: TRBV15
cdr3_aa: CATSGRHLGGANVLTF

clone_size: -
j_call: TRBJ2-7
v_call: TRBV7-8
cdr3_aa: CASRPSGDYEQYF

clone_size: -
j_call: TRBJ2-7
v_call: TRBV21-1
cdr3_aa: CASSKAGDRGPFSYEQYF

clone_size: -
j_call: TRBJ1-1
v_call: TRBV5-1
cdr3_aa: CASSYSPPEALF

clone_size: -
j_call: TRBJ2-7
v_call: TRBV5-5
cdr3_aa: CASSLEGQGYEQYF

clone_size: -
j_call: TRBJ2-4
v_call: TRBV12-3/TRBV12-4
cdr3_aa: CASSFTPGNIQYF

clone_size: -
j_call: TRBJ2-3
v_call: TRBV7-9
cdr3_aa: CASSLAGGNTDTQYF

clone_size: -
j_call: TRBJ1-1
v_call: TRBV13
cdr3_aa: CASSLHSVWVNTEAFF

clone_size: -
j_call: TRBJ1-1
v_call: TRBV14
cdr3_aa: CASSQEGTDMNTEAFF

clone_size: -
j_call: TRBJ2-2
v_call: TRBV24-1
cdr3_aa: CATSDRGLANTGELFF

clone_size: -
j_call: TRBJ2-7
v_call: TRBV5-1
cdr3_aa: CASSPTGPYYNEQYF

clone_size: -
j_call: TRBJ2-1
v_call: TRBV24-1
cdr3_aa: CATRGTGESGEQFF

clone_size: -
j_call: TRBJ2-7
v_call: TRBV3-1
cdr3_aa: CASRGLAREQYF

clone_size: -
j_call: TRBJ2-3
v_call: TRBV25-1
cdr3_aa: CASRGLAGGADTQYF